This record looks at one TCR beta chain sequence and its context. Produced via immunoSEQ multiplex PCR; TCRdb's table is partial and in-frame only. The table has approximately 150,000 clones, about 86% seen once. The sample is drawn from a study of blood T cell repertoires in COVID-19. Study details: From T cells, B-cell-depleted T cells, or PBMCs came the material, which was cDNA or gDNA.

There are 13 residues in the CDR3. The germline V gene has CDR1 MDHEN and CDR2 SYDVKM. Trimming removed 10 bases from V and 0 bases from J, with 13 bases in between. The sequenced sample consisted of PBMCs or T cells enriched from blood (not recorded which). The chain couples TRBV28 to TRBJ2-7; D is possibly TRBD1 (5 bases). The receptor was isolated from a man aged 35-49 years with acute COVID-19. Here the CDR3 DNA reads TGTGCCACCGCGACAGCGAGCTCCTACGAGCAGTACTTC. Its translation: CATATASSYEQYF. The variable domain in full, completed from reference TRBV28 and TRBJ2-7, reads DVKVTQSSRYLVKRTGEKVFLECVQDMDHENMFWYRQDPGLGLRLIYFSYDVKMKEKGDIPEGYSVSREKKERFSLILESASTNQTSMYLCATATASSYEQYFGPGTRLTVT.